This TCR beta chain is from a study of blood T cell repertoires in COVID-19. Study at large: Some COVID-19 samples were acute and others convalescent; all came from the United States, Italy and Spain.

Original processing methods: From reference gene primer amplification, estimates of nucleated cell counts were derived. Clones were sequenced by immunoSEQ multiplex PCR, and TCRdb holds only the in-frame ones, with some missing. D and trimming come from the DNA, and the V and J calls and clone size come from that table. The data hold about 120,000 clones, with about 91% observed a single time. Germline lookup yields CDR1 MDHEN and CDR2 SYDVKM. The V and J ends lost 2 bases and 4 bases, in that order; junction bases with no gene match: 9. The CDR3 length is 17 residues. The receptor's source is a man aged 45 to 65 with acute or convalescent COVID-19. Sequencing was performed on peripheral blood. The chain couples TRBV28 to TRBJ2-2; 8 bases match TRBD1. DNA for the CDR3: TGTGCCAGCAGTTTAATTGGCAGGGGGCAGGGCACCGGGGAGCTGTTTTTT. Protein: CASSLIGRGQGTGELFF.